This TCR beta chain was obtained from a study of T cell changes during pregnancy in multiple sclerosis. TCRdb's table, derived via immunoSEQ multiplex PCR, lists solely in-frame clones and lacks some. Of under 30,000 clones listed, about 93% are singletons. Germline CDR1 and CDR2: PRHDT and FYEKMQ (reference sequence). Trimming cost V 3 bases and J 3 bases; bases outside gene matches: 4. This CDR3 comprises 16 residues. The chain has TRBV13 and TRBJ2-5, with TRBD2 matching over 13 bases. This sample comprised CD4+ T cells from peripheral blood mononuclear cells, obtained after pregnancy. The origin of this receptor is a female donor with multiple sclerosis, enrolled in a pregnancy study. Here the CDR3 DNA reads TGTGCCAGCAGCTTTACGACTAGCGGGGGGAAAGAGACCCAGTACTTC. It specifies CASSFTTSGGKETQYF.